One sample yielded the 26 T cell receptor beta chains listed below, sequenced in a study of control samples from healthy donors and cancer patients (dated by TCRdb to about 2020). The library was made by the immunoSEQ multiplex PCR assay. TCRdb holds this immuneACCESS table with in-frame rearrangements only. Some clones are missing; in checked studies, unresolved V genes explain under half, and the rest has no known cause. The sample yields about 120,000 clones; over 85% were counted once. 2% to 3% of the sample lies in the top ten. What was sequenced was blood. The receptors stem from a man younger than 45 in good health.

The CDR3 is CASSTLARGTGELFF. CDR3 in DNA: TGTGCCAGTAGTACTCTTGCTCGCGGCACCGGGGAGCTGTTTTTT. This chain joins TRBV19 and TRBJ2-2; no clear D gene. The CDR3 totals 15 residues. Deletions cut 4 bases from V and 4 bases from J, with 13 bases between. Germline-derived CDR1 and CDR2 are LNHDA and SQIVND (reference sequence).

This clone was found once. The same CDR3 also results from other DNA sequences found in this sample. The gene calls are TRBV12-3 or TRBV12-4 and TRBJ1-5; D is ambiguous. Trimming pared 4 bases from V and 6 bases from J, leaving 4 bases between. The CDR3 loop spans 11 amino acids. CDR3 nucleotide sequence: TGTGCCAGCAGTTCGGGTCAGCCCCAGCATTTT. This codes for CASSSGQPQHF.

The table lists this clone with a count of one. This chain links TRBV5-1 with TRBJ1-1; perhaps TRBD1 as D (6 bases). This CDR3 spans 15 amino acids. Germline loops: CDR1 SGHRS, CDR2 YFSETQ. The V end was cut by 2 bases, the J end by 1 base, with 12 bases between. CDR3 sequence: CASSFTPGQNTEAFF. CDR3 in DNA: TGCGCCAGCAGCTTCACTCCGGGACAGAACACTGAAGCTTTCTTT.

The chain combines TRBV5-1 with TRBJ2-1, with 9 bases lining up with TRBD1. J gave up 7 bases and V 3 bases, and 11 bases lay outside the gene matches. The CDR3 has 16 amino acids. Per the germline V gene, CDR1 is SGHRS and CDR2 is YFSETQ. CDR3 sequence reads: CASSSYRDRDRNEQFF. CDR3 nucleotide sequence: TGCGCCAGCAGCTCTTACCGGGACAGGGACAGGAATGAGCAGTTCTTC. The full variable domain, in which reference TRBV5-1 and TRBJ2-1 provide the parts outside the CDR3, is KAGVTQTPRYLIKTRGQQVTLSCSPISGHRSVSWYQQTPGQGLQFLFEYFSETQRNKGNFPGRFSGRQFSNSRSEMNVSTLELGDSALYLCASSSYRDRDRNEQFFGPGTRLTVL.

This chain links TRBV5-1 with TRBJ1-2; the match to TRBD1 covers 10 bases. The germline V gene encodes CDR1 SGHRS and CDR2 YFSETQ. This CDR3 contains 13 residues. J lost 5 bases, V lost 6 bases, and 4 bases had no gene match. CDR3 amino acids: CASTSGQGYGYTF. The CDR3 DNA sequence: TGCGCCAGCACTTCGGGACAGGGGTATGGCTACACCTTC.

The V gene is TRBV9, the J gene TRBJ2-2; 10 bases are shared with TRBD2. Germline V CDR1 and CDR2: SGDLS, YYNGEE. J gave up 6 bases and V 0 bases, and 5 bases lay outside the gene matches. The CDR3 loop spans 16 amino acids. CDR3 residues: CASSVGGSGGSGELFF. The CDR3 DNA reads TGTGCCAGCAGCGTAGGCGGTAGCGGGGGGTCCGGGGAGCTGTTTTTT.

The rearrangement links TRBV10-3 to TRBJ2-5; 7 bases are a match to TRBD1. In germline, CDR1 is ENHRY, CDR2 SYGVKD. V gave up 4 bases and J gave up 2 bases; unmatched junction bases: 1. CDR3 length: 13 residues. CDR3 in amino acids: CAISGGQQETQYF. The CDR3 DNA reads as TGTGCCATCAGTGGGGGACAGCAAGAGACCCAGTACTTC.

The chain uses TRBV28 and TRBJ2-6; D ambiguous. The V gene lost 6 bases and the J gene lost 4 bases, with 10 bases spanning the gap. This CDR3 has 14 residues. Per germline, CDR1 MDHEN and CDR2 SYDVKM. This CDR3 is CASRTPSGANVLTF. DNA for the CDR3: TGTGCCAGCAGAACACCGTCCGGGGCCAACGTCCTGACTTTC.

The chain employs TRBV24-1 and TRBJ1-5; D is uncertain. Deletions cut 4 bases from V and 3 bases from J, with 6 bases between. CDR1 KGHDR and CDR2 SFDVKD come from the germline V gene. CDR3 length: 13 amino acids. In DNA form, the CDR3 reads TGTGCCACCAGTGACAGGTTCAATCAGCCCCAGCATTTT. Translation: CATSDRFNQPQHF.

V gene TRBV13 combines with J gene TRBJ2-1; 11 nucleotides align to TRBD2. The CDR3 contains 15 residues. V was pared by 5 bases and J by 4 bases, with 4 bases of the junction left unmatched. Germline CDR1 reads PRHDT; CDR2 reads FYEKMQ (reference sequence). The CDR3 sequence is CASSPGTSGYNEQFF. The DNA for the CDR3 is TGTGCCAGCAGCCCCGGGACTAGCGGATACAATGAGCAGTTCTTC.

This clone was observed a single time. The chain uses TRBV5-1 and TRBJ2-2, with 7 bases lining up with TRBD2. Germline V lookup: CDR1 SGHRS, CDR2 YFSETQ. Trimming removed 4 bases from V and 6 bases from J; junction bases left unmatched: 9. The CDR3 has 15 amino acids. CDR3 in DNA: TGCGCCAGCAGCGAGCTACGGGGAGGGCCCGGGGAGCTGTTTTTT. It is translated as CASSELRGGPGELFF.

The chain uses TRBV24-1 and TRBJ1-2; D gene unclear. Per germline, CDR1 KGHDR and CDR2 SFDVKD. The CDR3 loop spans 12 amino acids. Trimming took off 3 bases at V and 5 bases at J, with 6 bases between the two ends. The CDR3 loop reads CATSDMGYGYTF. The DNA of the CDR3 is TGTGCCACCAGTGATATGGGATATGGCTACACCTTC.

The rearrangement links TRBV11-3 to TRBJ2-3; D unresolved. The V gene lost 5 bases and the J gene lost 2 bases, with 11 bases spanning the gap. Germline V lookup: CDR1 SGHNT, CDR2 YENEEA. This CDR3 has 14 amino acids. This chain's CDR3 is CASSHGPSTDTQYF. CDR3 DNA sequence: TGTGCCAGCAGCCACGGCCCTTCCACAGATACGCAGTATTTT.

The chain links TRBV19 to TRBJ2-5; 8 bases match TRBD1. The V gene end was trimmed by 4 bases and the J gene end by 4 bases; junction bases not matched to a gene: 8. This CDR3 contains 15 residues. CDR1 and CDR2 (germline): LNHDA, SQIVND (reference sequence). As DNA, the CDR3 is TGTGCCAGTAGTACAGGGGGCTCCTCCGGAGAGACCCAGTACTTC. It codes for CASSTGGSSGETQYF.

The chain carries TRBV7-9 and TRBJ1-1; D gene uncertain. The V end lost 2 bases, the J end lost 5 bases, and 9 bases lay between the germline ends. This CDR3 is 13 amino acids long. Germline-derived CDR1 and CDR2 are SEHNR and FQNEAQ (reference sequence). CDR3 loop: CASSLSDGTEAFF. CDR3 coding DNA: TGTGCCAGCAGCTTATCAGATGGGACTGAAGCTTTCTTT.

The chain employs TRBV28 and TRBJ1-1; 8 nucleotides line up with TRBD1. The germline gives CDR1 MDHEN, CDR2 SYDVKM. The ends lost 8 bases at V and 3 bases at J; junction bases unmatched: 14. CDR3 length: 16 residues. The CDR3 sequence: CASPIRPGGRYTEAFF. CDR3 sequence (DNA): TGTGCCAGCCCAATCAGGCCAGGGGGCCGTTACACTGAAGCTTTCTTT. The full variable domain, rest sourced from reference TRBV28 and TRBJ1-1, is DVKVTQSSRYLVKRTGEKVFLECVQDMDHENMFWYRQDPGLGLRLIYFSYDVKMKEKGDIPEGYSVSREKKERFSLILESASTNQTSMYLCASPIRPGGRYTEAFFGQGTRLTVV.

The rearrangement uses TRBV2 and TRBJ2-3, with TRBD1 matching over 10 bases. This CDR3 contains 16 residues. Per the germline V gene, CDR1 is SNHLY and CDR2 is FYNNEI. Trimming took 11 bases from V and 4 from J; bases not matched to a gene: 15. The CDR3: CACLGGDRGMADTQYF. The CDR3 bases are TGTGCCTGTCTCGGTGGGGACAGGGGAATGGCAGATACGCAGTATTTT.

Written as DNA, the CDR3 is TGTGCCAGCAGCTTTGGACAGGGGCACCTAGATGAAAAACTGTTTTTT. Encoded protein: CASSFGQGHLDEKLFF. This rearrangement joins TRBV7-3 to TRBJ1-4; 9 bases are shared with TRBD1. J lost 6 bases, V lost 3 bases, and 8 bases had no gene match. The CDR3 has 16 amino acids. Per germline, CDR1 SGHTA and CDR2 FQGTGA.

CDR3 region: CATRRGNTEAFF. As DNA, the CDR3 is TGTGCCACCAGGCGGGGGAACACTGAAGCTTTCTTT. The V and J genes are TRBV24-1 and TRBJ1-1, with no clear D. The CDR3 runs 12 residues. Trimming took 7 bases from V and 1 from J, leaving 6 bases between them. Germline CDR1 is KGHDR and CDR2 is SFDVKD.

V gene TRBV14 combines with J gene TRBJ1-2, with D possibly being TRBD1 (6 bases). Germline CDR1 is SGHDN and CDR2 is FVKESK. The CDR3 covers 14 residues. V was cut by 0 bases and J by 8 bases, with 13 bases left in between. The CDR3: CASSQEQGIGGYTF. Written as DNA, the CDR3 is TGTGCCAGCAGCCAAGAACAGGGAATAGGGGGCTACACCTTC.

This sequence joins TRBV24-1 and TRBJ2-2; no clear D. The CDR3 runs to 17 residues. Trimming took off 4 bases at V and 5 bases at J, with 19 bases between the two ends. The germline V gene encodes CDR1 KGHDR and CDR2 SFDVKD. As DNA, the CDR3 is TGTGCCACCAGTGACCGGACCAGCTCGACTCCTACCGGGGAGCTGTTTTTT. This encodes CATSDRTSSTPTGELFF.

This clone showed up just once. The J gene is TRBJ1-2, the V gene TRBV5-1; TRBD1 aligns across 8 bases. The V and J ends lost 4 bases and 6 bases, in that order; junction bases with no gene match: 8. This CDR3 spans 14 amino acids. Germline V gives CDR1 SGHRS, CDR2 YFSETQ. The CDR3 DNA follows: TGCGCCAGCAGCCGGGGACAGGCCTTCGATGGCTACACCTTC. Protein product: CASSRGQAFDGYTF.

CDR3 bases: TGTGCCAGCCTGAGTCTCGGGAGCTCCTACGAGCAGTACGTC. This encodes CASLSLGSSYEQYV. The gene calls are TRBV6-5 and TRBJ2-7; D is perhaps TRBD2 (6 bases). Germline CDR1 is MNHEY and CDR2 is SVGAGI. V lost 8 bases to trimming and J lost 0 bases, with 14 bases between them. The length of the CDR3 is 14 residues.

The chain joins TRBV27 to TRBJ2-1; TRBD1 agrees at 7 bases. CDR1 is MNHEY, CDR2 SMNVEV, per germline (reference sequence). V was pared by 4 bases and J by 3 bases, with 3 bases of the junction left unmatched. The CDR3 extends over 14 amino acids. The CDR3 DNA is TGTGCCAGCAGTTCCGGGGACAGCTACAATGAGCAGTTCTTC. Residues: CASSSGDSYNEQFF.

The DNA for the CDR3 is TGTGCCAGCAGCCCCAACAGGGTGCTTGGTGAAAAACTGTTTTTT. Translated: CASSPNRVLGEKLFF. The rearrangement uses TRBV5-4 and TRBJ1-4, with D perhaps TRBD1 (6 bases). CDR1 and CDR2 (germline): SGHNT, YYREEE (reference sequence). V was pared by 4 bases and J by 7 bases, with 17 bases between. The length of the CDR3 is 15 residues.

The chain couples TRBV5-8 to TRBJ1-5; unclear D gene. V lost 2 bases, J lost 5 bases, and 20 bases lay in between. Germline V gene lookup returns CDR1 SGHTS and CDR2 YDEGEE. The CDR3 extends over 17 amino acids. The CDR3 DNA reads as TGTGCCAGCAGCTTCGGCCAGGTAGTCACCCTCGATCAGCCCCAGCATTTT. Amino acids: CASSFGQVVTLDQPQHF.